Listed here are 19 T cell receptor beta chains from one sample, sequenced in a study of Ad26.COV2.S vaccination and SARS-CoV-2 variants. TCRdb's table, derived via immunoSEQ multiplex PCR, lists solely in-frame clones and lacks some. The table lists some 450,000 clones, roughly 87% of them singletons. Treatment denoted: about 20 received Ad26.COV2.S at low or high dose, single or two shots; 5 received placebo; per-sample allocation not given. Repertoires come from day 63 after the first vaccine or placebo injection. Sequenced material: peripheral blood, taken in a trial of Ad26.COV2.S vaccine versus placebo. The receptors here all came from a person aged 18-65 years who received the Ad26.COV2.S COVID-19 vaccine or a placebo.

The rearrangement uses TRBV28 and TRBJ1-5; D perhaps matches TRBD1 (6 bases). The CDR3 has 14 residues. Trimming took off 2 bases at V and 5 bases at J, with 10 bases between the two ends. From germline, CDR1 is MDHEN and CDR2 SYDVKM. The CDR3 DNA sequence: TGTGCCAGCAGTTTAAGGGGGAGGGATCAGCCCCAGCATTTT. Residues: CASSLRGRDQPQHF.

This chain joins TRBV18 and TRBJ1-1; D remains ambiguous. Trimming cost V 5 bases and J 1 base, with 5 bases left between them. The CDR3 consists of 12 residues. Germline lookup yields CDR1 KGHSH and CDR2 LQKENI. The CDR3 DNA follows: TGTGCCAGCTCATCGACGAACACTGAAGCTTTCTTT. Translated: CASSSTNTEAFF.

The rearrangement uses TRBV11-3 and TRBJ2-1; D gene ambiguous. CDR1 and CDR2 (germline): SGHNT, YENEEA. The CDR3 totals 14 residues. V dropped 5 bases and J dropped 5 bases, with 13 bases sitting between them. The DNA for the CDR3 is TGTGCCAGCAGCCTACGACCCACGGACAATGAGCAGTTCTTC. It encodes CASSLRPTDNEQFF. The variable domain in full, with the rest retrieved from reference TRBV11-3 and TRBJ2-1, is EAGVVQSPRYKIIEKKQPVAFWCNPISGHNTLYWYLQNLGQGPELLIRYENEEAVDDSQLPKDRFSAERLKGVDSTLKIQPAELGDSAVYLCASSLRPTDNEQFFGPGTRLTVL.

V usage is TRBV19 and J usage is TRBJ1-5, with D unresolved. This CDR3 has 15 residues. In germline, CDR1 is LNHDA, CDR2 SQIVND (reference sequence). V was clipped by 7 bases and J by 2 bases, with 15 bases between them. The CDR3 region is CASMDKGAGNQPQHF. CDR3 DNA: TGTGCCAGTATGGATAAGGGAGCTGGCAATCAGCCCCAGCATTTT.

The chain couples TRBV7-8 to TRBJ2-5; D not certain. The CDR3 contains 13 residues. Germline CDR1 is SGHVS and CDR2 is FQNEAQ. V was cut by 8 bases and J by 5 bases, with 15 bases left in between. CDR3 in amino acids: CASGRLYSETQYF. The CDR3 DNA reads TGTGCCAGCGGCCGGCTCTATTCGGAGACCCAGTACTTC. Combining the CDR3 with reference TRBV7-8 and TRBJ2-5 gives the whole variable domain GAGVSQSPRYKVAKRGQDVALRCDPISGHVSLFWYQQALGQGPEFLTYFQNEAQLDKSGLPSDRFFAERPEGSVSTLKIQRTQQEDSAVYLCASGRLYSETQYFGPGTRLLVL.

The chain carries TRBV21-1 and TRBJ2-3; the table's D call of TRBD2 was not tested on the DNA. TRBV21-1 is classified as a pseudogene. The CDR3 runs to 13 residues. The CDR3: CASSKASGRRQYF. In DNA form, the CDR3 reads TGTGCCAGCAGCAAAGCTAGCGGGAGGAGGCAGTATTTT.

This rearrangement joins TRBV12-5 to TRBJ1-1, with a tentative D call TRBD1 (6 bases). Per germline, CDR1 LGHNT and CDR2 FRNRAP. The CDR3 is 15 amino acids. V lost 0 bases to trimming and J lost 5 bases, with 13 bases between them. The CDR3 nucleotides are TGTGCTAGTGGTTTGGTAGAGGGGGGTAAGACTGAAGCTTTCTTT. It encodes CASGLVEGGKTEAFF.

This sequence joins TRBV27 and TRBJ2-5; D might be TRBD2 (6 bases). Germline V gene data show CDR1 as MNHEY and CDR2 as SMNVEV (reference sequence). Trimming removed 7 bases from V and 5 bases from J, with 20 bases in between. CDR3 length: 15 amino acids. DNA of the CDR3: TGTGCCAGCAATCATGAGGCGGGGAGACGGGAGACCCAGTACTTC. It is translated as CASNHEAGRRETQYF.

V usage is TRBV6-5 and J usage is TRBJ1-6; D remains unclear. The germline gives CDR1 MNHEY, CDR2 SVGAGI. The CDR3 is 14 amino acids. V was cut by 0 bases and J by 7 bases, with 7 bases left in between. The DNA for the CDR3 is TGTGCCAGCAGTTACTCGTTCGGGAATTCACCCCTCCACTTT. Protein product: CASSYSFGNSPLHF.

The chain couples TRBV7-8 to TRBJ2-1; 7 bases agree with TRBD2. After removal of 1 base from V and 7 bases from J, the junction contained 7 bases not matched to a gene. CDR1 and CDR2 (germline): SGHVS, FQNEAQ. This CDR3 has 15 residues. The CDR3 loop is CASSLGAGAGNEQFF. CDR3 nucleotides: TGTGCCAGCAGCTTAGGGGCGGGAGCTGGGAATGAGCAGTTCTTC.

This chain joins TRBV28 and TRBJ2-4, with D perhaps TRBD2 (5 bases). The CDR3 covers 17 residues. Trimming cost V 3 bases and J 1 base, with 16 bases left between them. The germline CDR1 and CDR2 sequences are MDHEN and SYDVKM. This CDR3 reads CASSFRGPTVAKNIQYF. As DNA, the CDR3 is TGTGCCAGCAGTTTCCGCGGGCCCACGGTGGCCAAAAACATTCAGTACTTC. The full variable domain, its missing parts supplied by reference TRBV28 and TRBJ2-4, is DVKVTQSSRYLVKRTGEKVFLECVQDMDHENMFWYRQDPGLGLRLIYFSYDVKMKEKGDIPEGYSVSREKKERFSLILESASTNQTSMYLCASSFRGPTVAKNIQYFGAGTRLSVL.

The chain uses TRBV2 and TRBJ2-1; D is tentatively TRBD1 or TRBD2 (5 bases each). CDR1 and CDR2 (germline): SNHLY, FYNNEI. V dropped 4 bases and J dropped 8 bases, with 21 bases sitting between them. The CDR3 has 16 residues. DNA of the CDR3: TGTGCCAGCAGTGCTGAACCGGGACCCCCTTTCTATGAGCAGTTCTTC. Translated, it gives CASSAEPGPPFYEQFF.

CDR3 sequence (DNA): TGTGCCAGCAGCTATAGAGGAGGCGTAACAGATACGCAGTATTTT. It codes for CASSYRGGVTDTQYF. This chain joins TRBV7-3 and TRBJ2-3, with a possible D match to TRBD2 (5 bases). This CDR3 is built from 15 residues. The V gene's germline CDR1 is SGHTA and CDR2 FQGTGA. Deletions cut 4 bases from V and 3 bases from J, with 14 bases between.

The chain links TRBV28 to TRBJ2-7; D is undetermined. Germline values: CDR1 MDHEN, CDR2 SYDVKM. The CDR3 is made up of 12 amino acids. Deletions cut 2 bases from V and 4 bases from J, with 6 bases between. CDR3: CASSLRHYEQYF. CDR3 in DNA: TGTGCCAGCAGTTTAAGGCATTACGAGCAGTACTTC. Complete variable domain (other parts from reference TRBV28 and TRBJ2-7): DVKVTQSSRYLVKRTGEKVFLECVQDMDHENMFWYRQDPGLGLRLIYFSYDVKMKEKGDIPEGYSVSREKKERFSLILESASTNQTSMYLCASSLRHYEQYFGPGTRLTVT.

V is TRBV7-9 and J is TRBJ1-2; TRBD1 is a possible D gene (6 bases). The V gene lost 11 bases and the J gene lost 3 bases, with 19 bases spanning the gap. This CDR3 spans 14 amino acids. In germline, CDR1 is SEHNR, CDR2 FQNEAQ (reference sequence). Here the CDR3 DNA reads TGTGCCGTTAAAGAGTTGTCAGGGGACTATGGCTACACCTTC. Translating gives CAVKELSGDYGYTF.

The chain couples TRBV18 to TRBJ1-3; no clear D. The CDR3 runs 13 residues. CDR1 KGHSH and CDR2 LQKENI come from the germline V gene. V was pared by 6 bases and J by 2 bases, with 8 bases between. The CDR3 protein is CASSTGAGNTIYF. The CDR3 DNA is TGTGCCAGCTCGACCGGGGCTGGAAACACCATATATTTT.

The V and J genes are TRBV7-3 and TRBJ2-3; D gene ambiguous. Germline CDR1 and CDR2: SGHTA and FQGTGA. The CDR3 covers 9 residues. The CDR3 bases are TGTGAACGTACAGATACGCAGTATTTT. Translating it yields CERTDTQYF.

The chain combines TRBV10-3 with TRBJ2-5, with 7 nucleotides matching TRBD2. Germline-derived CDR1 and CDR2 are ENHRY and SYGVKD. This CDR3 is 12 amino acids long. The J segment lost 4 bases and the V segment lost 10 bases, leaving 6 bases of the junction unmatched. The CDR3: CATFGGRETQYF. The CDR3 DNA sequence: TGTGCCACGTTCGGGGGGAGAGAGACCCAGTACTTC.

The J gene is TRBJ1-1, the V gene TRBV6-6; the D gene is possibly TRBD1 (5 bases). Per germline, CDR1 MNHNY and CDR2 SVGAGI (reference sequence). V dropped 7 bases and J dropped 8 bases, with 23 bases sitting between them. There are 15 residues in the CDR3. The CDR3 spells CASTHGGGLPREAFF. DNA for the CDR3: TGTGCCAGCACCCACGGCGGGGGGTTGCCGCGCGAAGCTTTCTTT.